Listed below are T cell receptor beta chains from one sample, sequenced in a study of tumor-infiltrating lymphocytes in oesophageal squamous cell carcinoma. TCRdb redid the calling of the PCR reads with MiXCR, one entry per CDR3 protein. Here the sample spans 20,000 to 25,000 distinct CDR3 sequences, about 40% being singletons. The sample consisted of esophageal tumor tissue. Source of these receptors: a male donor with esophageal squamous cell carcinoma. The CDR3 runs from the conserved cysteine through the conserved F or W. Fields, in order: J gene, D gene, CDR3 length, clone size, V gene, CDR3 protein, CDR3 DNA. The D gene is left open where the match is weak. Clone size, where shown, is once, few, many, or a class for clones that have expanded.

J: TRBJ2-7; D: -; length: 14; size: -; V: TRBV7-2; CDR3: CASSLGPRAYEQYF; DNA: TGTGCCAGCAGCTTAGGGCCGCGGGCCTACGAGCAGTACTTC
J: TRBJ2-5; D: TRBD2; length: 16; size: -; V: TRBV7-2; CDR3: CASSLELAGGDETQYF; DNA: TGTGCCAGCAGCTTAGAACTAGCGGGAGGGGATGAGACCCAGTACTTC
J: TRBJ2-1; D: TRBD2; length: 15; size: many; V: TRBV7-2; CDR3: CASSDTSGNYNEQFF; DNA: TGTGCCAGCAGCGATACTAGCGGGAACTACAATGAGCAGTTCTTC
J: TRBJ2-7; D: TRBD1; length: 12; size: many; V: TRBV2; CDR3: CASRTGDYEQYF; DNA: TGTGCCAGCAGGACAGGGGACTACGAGCAGTACTTC
J: TRBJ2-7; D: -; length: 14; size: -; V: TRBV5-1; CDR3: CASGRDGPLDEQYF; DNA: TGCGCCAGCGGCCGGGACGGCCCCCTCGATGAGCAGTACTTC
J: TRBJ2-3; D: TRBD1; length: 15; size: many; V: TRBV11-2; CDR3: CASSTRQGPTDTQYF; DNA: TGTGCCAGCAGCACTAGACAGGGGCCCACAGATACGCAGTATTTT
J: TRBJ1-3; D: -; length: 16; size: -; V: TRBV5-1; CDR3: CASSFGQPGPGNTIYF; DNA: TGCGCCAGCAGCTTTGGCCAGCCGGGTCCTGGAAACACCATATATTTT
J: TRBJ2-3; D: TRBD2; length: 15; size: many; V: TRBV12-3/TRBV12-4; CDR3: CASSPGLAGTDTQYF; DNA: TGTGCCAGCAGCCCGGGACTAGCTGGCACAGATACGCAGTATTTT
J: TRBJ2-5; D: -; length: 11; size: many; V: TRBV5-6; CDR3: CASSVEETQYF; DNA: TGTGCCAGCAGCGTAGAAGAGACCCAGTACTTC
J: TRBJ2-1; D: -; length: 21; size: once; V: TRBV7-2; CDR3: CASSSQAGQNSPLHFGPQQFF; DNA: TGTGCCAGCAGTTCACAGGCGGGACAGAATTCACCCCTCCACTTCGGGCCCCAGCAGTTCTTC
J: TRBJ2-6; D: -; length: 16; size: medium-sized; V: TRBV7-6; CDR3: CASSPFGKSGANVLTF; DNA: TGTGCCAGCAGCCCCTTTGGGAAGTCTGGGGCCAACGTCCTGACTTTC
J: TRBJ2-7; D: -; length: 16; size: -; V: TRBV6-1; CDR3: CASSEGPVANSYEQYF; DNA: TGTGCCAGCAGTGAAGGACCGGTAGCTAACAGCTACGAGCAGTACTTC
J: TRBJ1-1; D: TRBD1; length: 17; size: once; V: TRBV5-1; CDR3: CASSLGGFSDRATEAFF; DNA: TGCGCCAGCAGCTTGGGTGGATTTTCTGACAGGGCCACTGAAGCTTTCTTT
J: TRBJ1-2; D: TRBD1; length: 16; size: few; V: TRBV7-2; CDR3: CASSLGGGQGYYGYTF; DNA: TGTGCCAGCAGCTTAGGAGGTGGACAGGGGTACTATGGCTACACCTTC
J: TRBJ2-5; D: -; length: 15; size: -; V: TRBV7-6; CDR3: CASSRLEQRGETQYF; DNA: TGTGCCAGCAGTCGACTAGAGCAGAGGGGGGAGACCCAGTACTTC
J: TRBJ2-4; D: -; length: 14; size: medium-sized; V: TRBV7-6; CDR3: CASSYGTHEGIQYF; DNA: TGTGCCAGCAGCTACGGGACTCACGAGGGCATTCAGTACTTC
J: TRBJ2-1; D: -; length: 16; size: -; V: TRBV18; CDR3: CASSPLPQLSYNEQFF; DNA: TGTGCCAGCTCACCACTCCCCCAGTTATCCTACAATGAGCAGTTCTTC
J: TRBJ2-7; D: -; length: 13; size: -; V: TRBV7-6; CDR3: CASSRRDYNEQYF; DNA: TGTGCCAGCAGCAGGCGGGATTACAATGAGCAGTACTTC
J: TRBJ2-4; D: -; length: 12; size: -; V: TRBV7-4; CDR3: CASSPRLNIQYF; DNA: TGTGCCAGCAGCCCGCGGTTAAACATTCAGTACTTC
J: TRBJ2-5; D: TRBD1; length: 15; size: -; V: TRBV7-3; CDR3: CASSPTGGRRETQYF; DNA: TGTGCCAGCAGCCCTACAGGGGGCAGGAGAGAGACCCAGTACTTC
J: TRBJ2-3; D: TRBD2; length: 15; size: many; V: TRBV4-1; CDR3: CASSRAGGGADTQYF; DNA: TGCGCCAGCAGCCGAGCGGGAGGCGGTGCAGATACGCAGTATTTT
J: TRBJ2-1; D: TRBD2; length: 16; size: few; V: TRBV7-9; CDR3: CASSADLADPYNEQFF; DNA: TGTGCCAGCAGCGCCGACCTAGCGGACCCCTACAATGAGCAGTTCTTC
J: TRBJ2-7; D: TRBD2; length: 14; size: many; V: TRBV6-1; CDR3: CASRPSGGQGEQYF; DNA: TGTGCCAGCAGGCCTAGCGGGGGGCAAGGGGAGCAGTACTTC
J: TRBJ1-2; D: TRBD1; length: 14; size: many; V: TRBV5-1; CDR3: CASSLQGHHYGYTF; DNA: TGCGCCAGCAGCTTACAGGGGCACCACTATGGCTACACCTTC
J: TRBJ2-1; D: -; length: 13; size: many; V: TRBV5-4; CDR3: CASSLWSGDEQFF; DNA: TGTGCCAGCAGCTTGTGGTCCGGCGATGAGCAGTTCTTC
J: TRBJ2-5; D: -; length: 13; size: few; V: TRBV5-4; CDR3: CASSLAGSTEQYF; DNA: TGTGCCAGCAGCTTGGCAGGGTCAACTGAGCAGTACTTC
J: TRBJ2-3; D: TRBD2; length: 17; size: many; V: TRBV4-1; CDR3: CASSQDATSLRTDTQYF; DNA: TGCGCCAGCAGCCAAGATGCGACTAGCTTGCGCACAGATACGCAGTATTTT
J: TRBJ2-7; D: -; length: 12; size: many; V: TRBV10-1; CDR3: CASSAPSYEQYF; DNA: TGCGCCAGCAGTGCCCCGTCCTACGAGCAGTACTTC
J: TRBJ1-2; D: -; length: 13; size: -; V: TRBV28; CDR3: CASSRPKGRGYTF; DNA: TGTGCCAGCAGTCGACCTAAGGGTAGAGGCTACACCTTC
J: TRBJ2-6; D: -; length: 19; size: many; V: TRBV6-6; CDR3: CASSYSNGGALTGANVLTF; DNA: TGTGCCAGCAGTTACTCGAATGGGGGGGCCCTGACTGGGGCCAACGTCCTGACTTTC
J: TRBJ2-5; D: -; length: 13; size: medium-sized; V: TRBV6-1; CDR3: CASTSGYIETQYF; DNA: TGTGCCAGCACTTCCGGGTACATAGAGACCCAGTACTTC
J: TRBJ2-3; D: TRBD1; length: 17; size: -; V: TRBV7-8; CDR3: CASSSLVGTGSTDTQYF; DNA: TGTGCCAGCAGCTCTCTAGTTGGGACAGGGAGCACAGATACGCAGTATTTT
J: TRBJ2-5; D: -; length: 13; size: many; V: TRBV20-1; CDR3: CSAETDRLETQYF; DNA: TGCAGTGCTGAGACTGACAGGCTTGAGACCCAGTACTTC
J: TRBJ2-4; D: -; length: 15; size: -; V: TRBV7-3; CDR3: CASSLQGSAKNIQYF; DNA: TGTGCCAGCAGCCTTCAGGGGAGTGCCAAAAACATTCAGTACTTC
J: TRBJ1-1; D: TRBD1; length: 14; size: many; V: TRBV5-8; CDR3: CASSLRQGATEAFF; DNA: TGTGCCAGCAGCTTGAGGCAGGGGGCCACTGAAGCTTTCTTT
J: TRBJ2-5; D: -; length: 13; size: -; V: TRBV11-1; CDR3: CASSSAQGVTQYF; DNA: TGTGCCAGCAGTTCCGCACAGGGTGTTACCCAGTACTTC
J: TRBJ2-1; D: -; length: 15; size: many; V: TRBV7-3; CDR3: CASSLRETPYNEQFF; DNA: TGTGCCAGCAGCTTAAGGGAGACCCCCTACAATGAGCAGTTCTTC
J: TRBJ2-5; D: -; length: 15; size: -; V: TRBV2; CDR3: CASSETSGLQETQYF; DNA: TGTGCCAGCAGTGAAACTAGTGGCCTCCAAGAGACCCAGTACTTC
J: TRBJ1-1; D: -; length: 14; size: many; V: TRBV11-2; CDR3: CASSFEGTKAEAFF; DNA: TGTGCCAGCAGCTTCGAGGGGACGAAGGCTGAAGCTTTCTTT
J: TRBJ2-4; D: TRBD2; length: 11; size: -; V: TRBV7-8; CDR3: CASSVSGGQYF; DNA: TGTGCCAGCAGCGTTAGCGGGGGGCAGTACTTC
J: TRBJ2-3; D: TRBD2; length: 13; size: once; V: TRBV6-1; CDR3: CASMGGYTDTQYF; DNA: TGTGCCAGCATGGGAGGGTACACAGATACGCAGTATTTT
J: TRBJ2-5; D: -; length: 13; size: -; V: TRBV7-2; CDR3: CASSLQQVKEQYF; DNA: TGTGCCAGCAGCTTACAACAGGTGAAGGAGCAGTACTTC
J: TRBJ2-7; D: TRBD2; length: 13; size: many; V: TRBV5-1; CDR3: CASSLGTSNEQYF; DNA: TGCGCCAGCAGCTTGGGGACTAGCAATGAGCAGTACTTC
J: TRBJ2-1; D: -; length: 15; size: few; V: TRBV7-3; CDR3: CASSDRPYAYNEQFF; DNA: TGTGCCAGCAGCGATCGGCCATACGCCTACAATGAGCAGTTCTTC
J: TRBJ2-3; D: TRBD1; length: 14; size: -; V: TRBV6-1; CDR3: CASSHGTGTDTQYF; DNA: TGTGCCAGCAGCCACGGGACAGGCACAGATACGCAGTATTTT
J: TRBJ1-4; D: -; length: 17; size: once; V: TRBV12-3/TRBV12-4; CDR3: CASSLATGPQDSQPKHF; DNA: TGTGCCAGCAGTTTAGCCACTGGGCCTCAAGATAGTCAGCCCAAGCATTTT
J: TRBJ2-5; D: TRBD2; length: 16; size: -; V: TRBV5-1; CDR3: CASSPALAGGRETQYF; DNA: TGCGCCAGCAGCCCAGCCCTAGCGGGGGGCAGGGAGACCCAGTACTTC
J: TRBJ1-1; D: -; length: 15; size: -; V: TRBV15; CDR3: CATSSNRGMNTEAFF; DNA: TGTGCCACCAGCAGTAACCGGGGAATGAACACTGAAGCTTTCTTT
J: TRBJ1-2; D: -; length: 17; size: many; V: TRBV28; CDR3: CASSFASGRGFNYGYTF; DNA: TGTGCCAGCAGTTTTGCGTCAGGGAGGGGCTTTAACTATGGCTACACCTTC
J: TRBJ2-1; D: -; length: 15; size: few; V: TRBV23-1; CDR3: CASSQARGLDSPLHF; DNA: TGCGCCAGCAGTCAAGCCAGGGGATTGGATTCACCCCTCCACTTC
J: TRBJ2-3; D: -; length: 16; size: medium-sized; V: TRBV7-7; CDR3: CASSLQGPPLTDTQYF; DNA: TGTGCTAGCAGCTTACAGGGACCGCCACTCACAGATACGCAGTATTTT
J: TRBJ2-7; D: -; length: 14; size: few; V: TRBV6-5; CDR3: CASSYEAVVYEQYF; DNA: TGTGCCAGCAGTTACGAGGCAGTTGTCTACGAGCAGTACTTC
J: TRBJ2-1; D: -; length: 15; size: -; V: TRBV9; CDR3: CASSSTFVPGTQQFF; DNA: TGTGCCAGCAGCTCAACCTTCGTACCCGGGACCCAGCAGTTCTTC
J: TRBJ1-6; D: TRBD1; length: 17; size: medium-sized; V: TRBV7-8; CDR3: CASTGGSKGSYNSPLHF; DNA: TGTGCCAGTACAGGGGGATCTAAGGGCTCCTATAATTCACCCCTCCACTTC
J: TRBJ2-1; D: TRBD2; length: 13; size: many; V: TRBV19; CDR3: CATGLAEYNEQFF; DNA: TGTGCCACCGGACTAGCGGAGTACAATGAGCAGTTCTTC